The source of this T cell receptor (beta chain) is a study of T-cell memory formation after mild COVID-19. This clonotype came up a few times. Germline V lookup: CDR1 LGHDT, CDR2 YNNKEL (reference sequence). The CDR3 spans 14 residues. Between the trimmed V and J ends, which lost 4 bases and 8 bases, there was a span of 17 bases. TCRdb independently ran MiXCR on the 5' RACE reads; one entry per CDR3 protein. The sample includes some 600,000 distinct CDR3 sequences, about 18% of them seen just once. The origin of this receptor is an adult woman who had mild COVID-19 (a few samples of this study predate the infection). Cell type and time point are not known. The chain employs TRBV3-1 and TRBJ1-2; D possibly corresponds to TRBD1 (5 bases). Sequences were obtained from PBMCs or a T cell subset sorted from them (not recorded which). CDR3 sequence: CASSLFGHRSGYTF. CDR3 sequence (DNA): TGTGCCAGCAGCCTTTTCGGCCACAGGTCCGGCTACACCTTC.